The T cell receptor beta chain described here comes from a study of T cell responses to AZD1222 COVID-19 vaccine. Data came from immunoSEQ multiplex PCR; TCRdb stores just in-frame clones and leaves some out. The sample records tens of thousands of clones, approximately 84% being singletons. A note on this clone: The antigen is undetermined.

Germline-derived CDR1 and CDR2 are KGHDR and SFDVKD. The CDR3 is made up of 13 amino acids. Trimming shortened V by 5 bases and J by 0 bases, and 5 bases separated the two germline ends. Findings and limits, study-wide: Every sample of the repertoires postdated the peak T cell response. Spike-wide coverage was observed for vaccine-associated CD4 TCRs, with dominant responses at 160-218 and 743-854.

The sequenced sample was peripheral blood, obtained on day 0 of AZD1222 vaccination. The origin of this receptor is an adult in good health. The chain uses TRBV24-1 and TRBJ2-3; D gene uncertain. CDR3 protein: CATSVKSTDTQYF. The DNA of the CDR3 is TGTGCCACCAGTGTCAAGAGCACAGATACGCAGTATTTT.